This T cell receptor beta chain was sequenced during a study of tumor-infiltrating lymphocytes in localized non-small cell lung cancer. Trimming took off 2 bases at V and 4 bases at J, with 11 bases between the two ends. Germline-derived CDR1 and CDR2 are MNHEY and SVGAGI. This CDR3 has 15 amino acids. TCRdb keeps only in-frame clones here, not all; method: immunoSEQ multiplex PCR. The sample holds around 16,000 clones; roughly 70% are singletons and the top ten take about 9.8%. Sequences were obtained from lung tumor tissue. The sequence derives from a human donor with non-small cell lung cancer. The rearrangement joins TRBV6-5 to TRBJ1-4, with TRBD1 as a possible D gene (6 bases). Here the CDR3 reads CASSYRGNRNEKLFF. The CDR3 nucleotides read TGTGCCAGCAGTTACAGGGGGAACCGTAATGAAAAACTGTTTTTT.